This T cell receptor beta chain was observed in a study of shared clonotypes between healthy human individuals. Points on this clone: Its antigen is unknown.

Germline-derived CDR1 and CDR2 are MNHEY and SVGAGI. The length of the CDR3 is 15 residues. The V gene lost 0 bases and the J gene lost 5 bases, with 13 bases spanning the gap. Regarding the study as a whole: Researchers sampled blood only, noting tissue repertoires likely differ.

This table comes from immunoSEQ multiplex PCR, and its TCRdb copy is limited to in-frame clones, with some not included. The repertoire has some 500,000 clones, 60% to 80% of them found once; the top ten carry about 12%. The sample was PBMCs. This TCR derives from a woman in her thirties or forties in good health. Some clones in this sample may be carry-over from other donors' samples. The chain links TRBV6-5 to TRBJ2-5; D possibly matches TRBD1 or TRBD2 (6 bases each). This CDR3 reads CASSYSRGARETQYF. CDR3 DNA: TGTGCCAGCAGTTACTCTAGGGGGGCGCGGGAGACCCAGTACTTC.